A single sample gave rise to the 9 T cell receptor beta chains below, sequenced in a study of cytotoxic CD8 clonotypes in ibrutinib-treated CLL. The protocol was immunoSEQ multiplex PCR, while the TCRdb copy is restricted to in-frame clones and leaves out a portion. The data hold some 8,000 clones, with roughly three quarters observed a single time. The specimen comprised PBMCs, sampled before ibrutinib treatment. The receptor source for this set is a human donor with chronic lymphocytic leukemia.

This sequence joins TRBV5-1 and TRBJ2-5, with 8 bases fitting TRBD1. Unmatched junction bases numbered 9, after V lost 2 bases and J lost 3 bases. CDR3 length equals 16 residues. Looked up from germline, CDR1 is SGHRS and CDR2 is YFSETQ. CDR3 protein: CASSLAGGAGKETQYF. CDR3 nucleotides: TGCGCCAGCAGCTTAGCAGGGGGCGCCGGGAAAGAGACCCAGTACTTC.

The chain joins TRBV7-3 to TRBJ2-1, with 15 positions matching TRBD2. This CDR3 is built from 15 residues. Germline-derived CDR1 and CDR2 are SGHTA and FQGTGA. Germline trimming cut 5 bases from V and 9 bases from J; bases unmatched to any gene: 5. CDR3 region: CASSLQGLAGGEQFF. Here the CDR3 DNA reads TGTGCCAGCAGCCTTCAGGGACTAGCGGGAGGTGAGCAGTTCTTC.

The chain joins TRBV27 to TRBJ1-5; D is undetermined. CDR3 size: 16 residues. Trimming left V 1 base short and J 9 bases short, with 19 bases between. Germline CDR1 reads MNHEY; CDR2 reads SMNVEV (reference sequence). CDR3 DNA: TGTGCCAGCAGTTTATTGTCCGGGGAAAGAATAGGGCCCCAGCATTTT. This sequence encodes CASSLLSGERIGPQHF.

The chain recombines TRBV11-2 with TRBJ2-3; D call uncertain. The CDR3 runs 13 residues. Per germline, CDR1 SGHAT and CDR2 FQNNGV. Trimming cost V 1 base and J 5 bases, with 7 bases left between them. The CDR3 nucleotides read TGTGCCAGCAGCTTAGGGGTGAAAGATACGCAGTATTTT. Translated: CASSLGVKDTQYF.

V usage is TRBV11-1 and J usage is TRBJ1-2; 9 positions match TRBD1. The CDR3 spans 18 residues. V was pared by 5 bases and J by 3 bases, with 16 bases of the junction left unmatched. Germline V gene sequence: CDR1 SGHAT, CDR2 FQDESV (reference sequence). CDR3 in amino acids: CASSDPVGQGSADYGYTF. Here the CDR3 DNA reads TGTGCCAGCAGCGACCCTGTGGGACAGGGCTCTGCTGACTATGGCTACACCTTC.

This rearrangement joins TRBV10-3 to TRBJ2-7; 9 bases are a match to TRBD1. This CDR3 comprises 15 residues. Germline assignment: CDR1 ENHRY and CDR2 SYGVKD. After removal of 5 bases from V and 2 bases from J, the junction contained 7 bases not matched to a gene. The CDR3 DNA follows: TGTGCCATCAGTCCTGGACAGGGGTTGACCTACGAGCAGTACTTC. Its translation is CAISPGQGLTYEQYF.

This clone occurred a few times. The chain couples TRBV11-2 to TRBJ1-1; D is unresolved. Germline CDR1 and CDR2: SGHAT and FQNNGV. V lost 5 bases and J lost 0, with 4 bases in between. The CDR3 extends over 12 amino acids. CDR3 sequence (DNA): TGTGCCAGCAGCCAATTGAACACTGAAGCTTTCTTT. Translating gives CASSQLNTEAFF.

This clone was picked up a small number of times. The chain couples TRBV6-6 to TRBJ1-2; TRBD1 agrees at 8 bases. V trimming: 5 bases; J trimming: 2 bases; junction bases outside the gene matches: 4. CDR3 length: 14 amino acids. Germline V lookup: CDR1 MNHNY, CDR2 SVGAGI (reference sequence). The CDR3 DNA follows: TGTGCCAGCAGTCGGGACAGGTCGAACTATGGCTACACCTTC. The encoded protein is CASSRDRSNYGYTF.

The chain uses TRBV19 and TRBJ2-2; 9 positions match TRBD1. Unmatched junction bases numbered 7, after V lost 6 bases and J lost 5 bases. The germline CDR1 and CDR2 sequences are LNHDA and SQIVND (reference sequence). The CDR3 loop spans 15 amino acids. The CDR3 DNA reads TGTGCCAGTAGAACCGGGACAGGGCGAACCGGGGAGCTGTTTTTT. It specifies CASRTGTGRTGELFF.